A selection of T cell receptor beta chains follows, all from one sample in a study of T cells in Graves' hyperthyroidism and ophthalmopathy. TCRdb fed the multiplex PCR reads into MiXCR, producing one record per CDR3 protein. Of a few hundred thousand distinct CDR3 sequences in the sample, about 43% were seen once. The sequencing input was peripheral blood or thyroid tissue (not recorded which). Receptor source: an adult woman with Graves' disease, either hyperthyroidism or ophthalmopathy (not recorded which). Each CDR3 is given with its conserved first and last residue. D genes are given only for firm matches. Expanded clones get a size class; other rows say once, few or many, or leave the size out.

cdr3_nt: TGTGCCATCAGTGACAGGGGTCAGCCCCAGCATTTT
cdr3_aa: CAISDRGQPQHF
d_call: -
v_call: TRBV10-3
j_call: TRBJ1-5
clone_size: many

cdr3_nt: TGTGCCAGCCTGGGGAAGTCAGCCAACGAGCAGTACTTC
cdr3_aa: CASLGKSANEQYF
d_call: -
v_call: TRBV3-1
j_call: TRBJ2-7
clone_size: few

cdr3_nt: TGTGCCAGCAGTGAAGTGGGCAGATCTAACTATGGCTACACCTTC
cdr3_aa: CASSEVGRSNYGYTF
d_call: -
v_call: TRBV25-1
j_call: TRBJ1-2
clone_size: few

cdr3_nt: TGTGCCATCAGTGGGGACAGCTCCTATAATTCACCCCTCCACTTT
cdr3_aa: CAISGDSSYNSPLHF
d_call: TRBD1
v_call: TRBV10-3
j_call: TRBJ1-6
clone_size: -

cdr3_nt: TGTGCCAGCAGCCACGGCCGGATACAGGGGGCGAATTCACCCCTCCACTTT
cdr3_aa: CASSHGRIQGANSPLHF
d_call: TRBD1
v_call: TRBV4-2
j_call: TRBJ1-6
clone_size: many

cdr3_nt: TGCGCCAGCGGGCAGGGCGAACCCTACGAGCAGTACTTC
cdr3_aa: CASGQGEPYEQYF
d_call: -
v_call: TRBV7-8
j_call: TRBJ2-7
clone_size: -

cdr3_nt: TGTGCCAGCAGTTTCACCCCGAGGTTGGGAAACACCATATATTTT
cdr3_aa: CASSFTPRLGNTIYF
d_call: -
v_call: TRBV28
j_call: TRBJ1-3
clone_size: -

cdr3_nt: TGTGCCAGCAGTTATGGGGTACAAGAGACCCAGCATTTT
cdr3_aa: CASSYGVQETQHF
d_call: -
v_call: TRBV7-2
j_call: TRBJ1-5
clone_size: -

cdr3_nt: TGTGCCAGCAGCTTAGCCTCCGGGCAGGGGGAAGAGACCCAGTACTTC
cdr3_aa: CASSLASGQGEETQYF
d_call: TRBD1
v_call: TRBV9
j_call: TRBJ2-5
clone_size: -

cdr3_nt: TGTGCCAGCAGACAGGTGAGCAATCAGCCCCAGCATTTT
cdr3_aa: CASRQVSNQPQHF
d_call: -
v_call: TRBV2
j_call: TRBJ1-5
clone_size: -

cdr3_nt: TGTGCCAGCAGCCGACGGACAGGGTTTAATGAAAAACTGTTTTTT
cdr3_aa: CASSRRTGFNEKLFF
d_call: TRBD1
v_call: TRBV7-2
j_call: TRBJ1-4
clone_size: many

cdr3_nt: TGTGCCAGCAGCGTCACTAGTTCCGGGGAGCTGTTTTTT
cdr3_aa: CASSVTSSGELFF
d_call: -
v_call: TRBV9
j_call: TRBJ2-2
clone_size: -

cdr3_nt: TGTGCCAGCAGCGGATCCCGGGCCTTAGCTAACTATGGCTACACCTTC
cdr3_aa: CASSGSRALANYGYTF
d_call: -
v_call: TRBV9
j_call: TRBJ1-2
clone_size: -

cdr3_nt: TGTGCCAGCAGTGAGTCTGGCTACACCTTC
cdr3_aa: CASSESGYTF
d_call: -
v_call: TRBV2
j_call: TRBJ1-2
clone_size: -

cdr3_nt: TGCAGTGCTAGAGGGGGAAAGGTTCAGCCCCAGCATTTT
cdr3_aa: CSARGGKVQPQHF
d_call: -
v_call: TRBV20-1
j_call: TRBJ1-5
clone_size: many

cdr3_nt: TGTGCCCCTAGCCCAGGGAACACTGAAGCTTTCTTT
cdr3_aa: CAPSPGNTEAFF
d_call: -
v_call: TRBV10-3
j_call: TRBJ1-1
clone_size: -

cdr3_nt: TGTGCCAGCAGTGATTACCCGGACAGGGCGGTCGGGGAGCTGTTTTTT
cdr3_aa: CASSDYPDRAVGELFF
d_call: TRBD1
v_call: TRBV7-2
j_call: TRBJ2-2
clone_size: -

cdr3_nt: TGCAGCGCCGGGAGACTCTTGACAGATGGCTACACCTTC
cdr3_aa: CSAGRLLTDGYTF
d_call: -
v_call: TRBV29-1
j_call: TRBJ1-2
clone_size: -

cdr3_nt: TGCAGCGCCCAAGTAAGGCAGGGGCCCAGTCGAGGAAACACCATATATTTT
cdr3_aa: CSAQVRQGPSRGNTIYF
d_call: -
v_call: TRBV29-1
j_call: TRBJ1-3
clone_size: many

cdr3_nt: TGTGCCAGCAGCCCGATGGGGGGACTTACCTACGAGCAGTACTTC
cdr3_aa: CASSPMGGLTYEQYF
d_call: -
v_call: TRBV5-8
j_call: TRBJ2-7
clone_size: many

cdr3_nt: TGTGCCACCAGCAGCCAAGAACGGACGGAGAACACTGAAGCTTTCTTT
cdr3_aa: CATSSQERTENTEAFF
d_call: -
v_call: TRBV15
j_call: TRBJ1-1
clone_size: once

cdr3_nt: TGTGCCAGTAGTCGCCCTTGGAGCAATCAGCCCAAGCATTTT
cdr3_aa: CASSRPWSNQPKHF
d_call: -
v_call: TRBV19
j_call: TRBJ1-5
clone_size: -

cdr3_nt: TGCGCCAGCAGGACAACTAGTGCGGTCTACGAGCAGTACTTC
cdr3_aa: CASRTTSAVYEQYF
d_call: -
v_call: TRBV10-2
j_call: TRBJ2-7
clone_size: -

cdr3_nt: TGCAGCGTTGAAGGGGGCTCAGCGGACTCCTACGAGCAGTACTTC
cdr3_aa: CSVEGGSADSYEQYF
d_call: -
v_call: TRBV29-1
j_call: TRBJ2-7
clone_size: -

cdr3_nt: TGTGCCAGCAGCGGAAAATACAGGGGGCTACAGCCCCAGCATTTT
cdr3_aa: CASSGKYRGLQPQHF
d_call: TRBD1
v_call: TRBV6-4
j_call: TRBJ1-5
clone_size: many

cdr3_nt: TGCAGTGCCCGACTAGCGGGGGATAATTCACCCCTCCACTTT
cdr3_aa: CSARLAGDNSPLHF
d_call: -
v_call: TRBV20-1
j_call: TRBJ1-6
clone_size: -

cdr3_nt: TGTGCCATCAGTGACGGTTGGGGGATGATGGAGACCCAGTACTTC
cdr3_aa: CAISDGWGMMETQYF
d_call: -
v_call: TRBV10-3
j_call: TRBJ2-5
clone_size: -

cdr3_nt: TGCAGTGCTATTTCACGGAGCACTGGGGCCAACGTCCTGACTTTC
cdr3_aa: CSAISRSTGANVLTF
d_call: -
v_call: TRBV20-1
j_call: TRBJ2-6
clone_size: once

cdr3_nt: TGTGCCAGTAGCAAACAGGGAACTAACACTGAAGCTTTCTTT
cdr3_aa: CASSKQGTNTEAFF
d_call: -
v_call: TRBV19
j_call: TRBJ1-1
clone_size: many

cdr3_nt: TGTGCCTGGGGGGTGAAGAGGGATCGATACGAGCAGTACTTC
cdr3_aa: CAWGVKRDRYEQYF
d_call: -
v_call: TRBV30
j_call: TRBJ2-7
clone_size: few

cdr3_nt: TGTGCCATCAGTAGTTTAGGCAACACTGAAGCTTTCTTT
cdr3_aa: CAISSLGNTEAFF
d_call: -
v_call: TRBV10-3
j_call: TRBJ1-1
clone_size: -

cdr3_nt: TGTGCCAGCAGGCAACAGGGACAGGCGTTCAATCAGCCCCAGCATTTT
cdr3_aa: CASRQQGQAFNQPQHF
d_call: TRBD1
v_call: TRBV12-3/TRBV12-4
j_call: TRBJ1-5
clone_size: many

cdr3_nt: TGTGCCAGCAGGAGGAGAGAGAGCTCCTACGAGCAGTACTTC
cdr3_aa: CASRRRESSYEQYF
d_call: -
v_call: TRBV6-5
j_call: TRBJ2-7
clone_size: many

cdr3_nt: TGTGCCAGCAGCGTGGGTGCTCATGGTGAGCTCGAGACCCAGTACTTC
cdr3_aa: CASSVGAHGELETQYF
d_call: -
v_call: TRBV9
j_call: TRBJ2-5
clone_size: many

cdr3_nt: TGTGCCAGCAGTTTAGCGGGACCTATCAACAATCAGCCCCAGCATTTT
cdr3_aa: CASSLAGPINNQPQHF
d_call: -
v_call: TRBV12-3/TRBV12-4
j_call: TRBJ1-5
clone_size: many

cdr3_nt: TGTGCCAGCAGAGTCAACTCCTACGAGCAGTACTTC
cdr3_aa: CASRVNSYEQYF
d_call: -
v_call: TRBV6-1
j_call: TRBJ2-7
clone_size: many

cdr3_nt: TGTGCCAGTAGTATCGGGACCCAGTACTTC
cdr3_aa: CASSIGTQYF
d_call: -
v_call: TRBV19
j_call: TRBJ2-5
clone_size: few

cdr3_nt: TGCAGCGTTGAAGTAATTAGCGGGAGCTCCTACGAGCAGTACTTC
cdr3_aa: CSVEVISGSSYEQYF
d_call: TRBD2
v_call: TRBV29-1
j_call: TRBJ2-7
clone_size: -

cdr3_nt: TGCAGTGCAATCGGGACTAGCGAAACCGGGGAGCTGTTTTTT
cdr3_aa: CSAIGTSETGELFF
d_call: TRBD2
v_call: TRBV20-1
j_call: TRBJ2-2
clone_size: many

cdr3_nt: TGTGCCAGCAGCTCCCTACAGGGGTACGACTATGGCTACACCTTC
cdr3_aa: CASSSLQGYDYGYTF
d_call: TRBD1
v_call: TRBV7-9
j_call: TRBJ1-2
clone_size: many

cdr3_nt: TGTGCCAGCAGACGGACAGGGGTTTCGGCTGCTTTCTTT
cdr3_aa: CASRRTGVSAAFF
d_call: TRBD1
v_call: TRBV12-3/TRBV12-4
j_call: TRBJ1-1
clone_size: few

cdr3_nt: TGTGCCAGCAGCCAAGTGTCAGGGGATAGCTCTGGGGCCAACGTCCTGACTTTC
cdr3_aa: CASSQVSGDSSGANVLTF
d_call: -
v_call: TRBV4-2
j_call: TRBJ2-6
clone_size: -

cdr3_nt: TGTGCCTGGAGACGAGCGGGGACCTCTGGAAACACCATATATTTT
cdr3_aa: CAWRRAGTSGNTIYF
d_call: -
v_call: TRBV30
j_call: TRBJ1-3
clone_size: -

cdr3_nt: TGTGCCACCAGCAGACGGACTAGCGGGGGGGCCTTAGGAGAGACCCAGTACTTC
cdr3_aa: CATSRRTSGGALGETQYF
d_call: TRBD2
v_call: TRBV15
j_call: TRBJ2-5
clone_size: -

cdr3_nt: TGTGCCAGCAGAGACCGACAGACCTGGGCTTATGGCTACGCCTTC
cdr3_aa: CASRDRQTWAYGYAF
d_call: -
v_call: TRBV2
j_call: TRBJ1-2
clone_size: few

cdr3_nt: TGTGCCAGCAGCCCCGGGGGGGAAATTGAAGCTTTCTTT
cdr3_aa: CASSPGGEIEAFF
d_call: -
v_call: TRBV7-9
j_call: TRBJ1-1
clone_size: -

cdr3_nt: TGTGCCAGCAGCCAACAGGGGTCCGGGGAGCTGTTTTTT
cdr3_aa: CASSQQGSGELFF
d_call: TRBD1
v_call: TRBV7-2
j_call: TRBJ2-2
clone_size: many

cdr3_nt: TGCAGTGCTAGAGAGGGGCTGACCCACTACGAGCAGTACTTC
cdr3_aa: CSAREGLTHYEQYF
d_call: -
v_call: TRBV20-1
j_call: TRBJ2-7
clone_size: many

cdr3_nt: TGTGCCAGCAGCGCGGACGGGACAGGGGGCGACGAGCAGTACTTC
cdr3_aa: CASSADGTGGDEQYF
d_call: TRBD1
v_call: TRBV7-2
j_call: TRBJ2-7
clone_size: once

cdr3_nt: TGTGCCATCAGTTTGGGGGTCGAGCAGTACTTC
cdr3_aa: CAISLGVEQYF
d_call: -
v_call: TRBV10-3
j_call: TRBJ2-7
clone_size: -

cdr3_nt: TGTGCCAGCAGTTCTCGGGTCCGGCCCCAGCATTTT
cdr3_aa: CASSSRVRPQHF
d_call: -
v_call: TRBV12-3/TRBV12-4
j_call: TRBJ1-5
clone_size: many

cdr3_nt: TGTGCCAGCAGTTTGGTAGCGCGTCCGTGGTGGCAGTACTTC
cdr3_aa: CASSLVARPWWQYF
d_call: -
v_call: TRBV6-5
j_call: TRBJ2-7
clone_size: -

cdr3_nt: TGCAGCGGGGCGGACGAGCAGTACTTC
cdr3_aa: CSGADEQYF
d_call: -
v_call: TRBV29-1
j_call: TRBJ2-7
clone_size: -

cdr3_nt: TGCAGTGCTAGGGGACTGGAGCAATCGTGGGAGCAGTACTTC
cdr3_aa: CSARGLEQSWEQYF
d_call: -
v_call: TRBV20-1
j_call: TRBJ2-7
clone_size: -

cdr3_nt: TGCAGTGCGCGGACAGGGTGGGAATTGCAAGAGACCCAGTACTTC
cdr3_aa: CSARTGWELQETQYF
d_call: TRBD1
v_call: TRBV20-1
j_call: TRBJ2-5
clone_size: -

cdr3_nt: TGCAGCGCTCGGGCAAATACGAATGAAAAACTGTTTTTT
cdr3_aa: CSARANTNEKLFF
d_call: -
v_call: TRBV29-1
j_call: TRBJ1-4
clone_size: -

cdr3_nt: TGTGCCAGCAGTAGATGGACAGCCTTC
cdr3_aa: CASSRWTAF
d_call: -
v_call: TRBV2
j_call: TRBJ1-2
clone_size: -

cdr3_nt: TGTGCCAGCAGCTTTGGACCTGCGGCAGTTGAAGCTTTCTTT
cdr3_aa: CASSFGPAAVEAFF
d_call: -
v_call: TRBV5-4
j_call: TRBJ1-1
clone_size: many